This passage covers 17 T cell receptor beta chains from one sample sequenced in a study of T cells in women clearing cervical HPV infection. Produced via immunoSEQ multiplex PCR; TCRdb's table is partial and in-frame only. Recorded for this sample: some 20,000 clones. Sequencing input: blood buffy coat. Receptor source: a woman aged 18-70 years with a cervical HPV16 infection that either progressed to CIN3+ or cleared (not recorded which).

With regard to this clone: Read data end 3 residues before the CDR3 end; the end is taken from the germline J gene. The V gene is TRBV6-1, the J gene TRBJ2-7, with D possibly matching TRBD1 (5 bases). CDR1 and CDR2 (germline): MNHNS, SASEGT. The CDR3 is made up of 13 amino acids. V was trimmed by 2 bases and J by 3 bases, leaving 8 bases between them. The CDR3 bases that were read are TGTGCCAGCAGTGAACGCCAGGGCTACGAG. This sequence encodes CASSERQGYE. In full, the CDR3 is CASSERQGYEQYF.

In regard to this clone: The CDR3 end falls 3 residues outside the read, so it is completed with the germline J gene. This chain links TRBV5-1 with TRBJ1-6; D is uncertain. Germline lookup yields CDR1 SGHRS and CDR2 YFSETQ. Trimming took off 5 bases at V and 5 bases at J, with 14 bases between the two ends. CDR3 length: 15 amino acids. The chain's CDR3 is CASRPEALDNSPLHF. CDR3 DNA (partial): TGCGCCAGCAGACCTGAGGCTCTAGATAATTCACCC.

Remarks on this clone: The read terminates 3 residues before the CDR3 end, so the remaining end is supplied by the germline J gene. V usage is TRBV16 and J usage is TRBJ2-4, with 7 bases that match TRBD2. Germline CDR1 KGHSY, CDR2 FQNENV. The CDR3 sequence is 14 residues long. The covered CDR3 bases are TGTGCCAGCAGCCCCTATACTCAACCGGGGGGT. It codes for CASSPYTQPGG. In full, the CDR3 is CASSPYTQPGGQYF.

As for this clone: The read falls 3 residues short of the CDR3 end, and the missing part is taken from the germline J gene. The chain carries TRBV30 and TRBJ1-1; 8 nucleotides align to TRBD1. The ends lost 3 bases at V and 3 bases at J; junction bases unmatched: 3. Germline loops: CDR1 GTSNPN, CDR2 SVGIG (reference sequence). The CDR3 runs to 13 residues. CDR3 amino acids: CAWSGQGYTEAFF. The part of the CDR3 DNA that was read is TGTGCCTGGAGCGGACAGGGATACACTGAA.

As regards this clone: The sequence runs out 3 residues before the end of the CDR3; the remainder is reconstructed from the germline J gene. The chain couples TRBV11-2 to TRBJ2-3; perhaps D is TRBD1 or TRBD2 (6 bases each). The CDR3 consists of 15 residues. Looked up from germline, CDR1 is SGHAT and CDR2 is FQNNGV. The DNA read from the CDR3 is TGTGCCAGCAGCTTGGGAGGCAGGGGCCAAGAGACG. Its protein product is CASSLGGRGQET. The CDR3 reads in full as CASSLGGRGQETQYF.

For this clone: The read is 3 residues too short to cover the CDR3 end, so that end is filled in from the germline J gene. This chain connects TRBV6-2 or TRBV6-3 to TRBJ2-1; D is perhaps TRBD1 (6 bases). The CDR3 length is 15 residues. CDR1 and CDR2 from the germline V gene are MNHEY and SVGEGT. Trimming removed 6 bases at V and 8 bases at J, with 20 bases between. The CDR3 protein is CASSNRDNSRDEQFF. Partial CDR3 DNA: TGTGCCAGCAGCAACCGGGACAACTCTAGGGATGAG.

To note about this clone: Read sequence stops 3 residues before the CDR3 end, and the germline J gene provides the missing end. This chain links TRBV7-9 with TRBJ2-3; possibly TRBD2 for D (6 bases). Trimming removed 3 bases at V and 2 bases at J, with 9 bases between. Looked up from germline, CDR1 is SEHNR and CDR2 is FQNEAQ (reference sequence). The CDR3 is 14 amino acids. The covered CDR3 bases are TGTGCCAGCAGCTTGGGGGACTCCACAGATACG. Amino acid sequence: CASSLGDSTDT. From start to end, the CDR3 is CASSLGDSTDTQYF.

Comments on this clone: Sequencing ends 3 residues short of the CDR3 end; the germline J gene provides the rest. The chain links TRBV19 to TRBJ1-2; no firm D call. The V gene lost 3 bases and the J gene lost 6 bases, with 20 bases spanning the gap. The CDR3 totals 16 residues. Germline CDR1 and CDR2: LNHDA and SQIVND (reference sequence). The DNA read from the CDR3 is TGTGCCAGTAGTATCTTCGGCCCGAGGAGTAGCGATGGC. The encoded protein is CASSIFGPRSSDG. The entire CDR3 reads CASSIFGPRSSDGYTF. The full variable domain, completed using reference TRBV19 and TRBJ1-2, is DGGITQSPKYLFRKEGQNVTLSCEQNLNHDAMYWYRQDPGQGLRLIYYSQIVNDFQKGDIAEGYSVSREKKESFPLTVTSAQKNPTAFYLCASSIFGPRSSDGYTFGSGTRLTVV.

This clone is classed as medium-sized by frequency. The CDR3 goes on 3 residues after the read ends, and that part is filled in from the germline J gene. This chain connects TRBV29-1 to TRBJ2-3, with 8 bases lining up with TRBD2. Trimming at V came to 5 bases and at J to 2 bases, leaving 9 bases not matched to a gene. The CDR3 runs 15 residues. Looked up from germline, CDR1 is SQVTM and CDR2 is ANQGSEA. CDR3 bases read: TGCAGCGTTTCCGGACTAGCAGTGCACACAGATACG. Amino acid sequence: CSVSGLAVHTDT. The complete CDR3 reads CSVSGLAVHTDTQYF.

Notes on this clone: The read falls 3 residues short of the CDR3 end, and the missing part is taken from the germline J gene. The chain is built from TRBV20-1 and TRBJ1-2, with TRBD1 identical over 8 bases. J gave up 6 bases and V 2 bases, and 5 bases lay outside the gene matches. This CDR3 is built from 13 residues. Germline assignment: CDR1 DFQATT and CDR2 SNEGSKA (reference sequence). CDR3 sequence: CSARPQGANGYTF. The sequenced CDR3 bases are TGCAGTGCTAGACCCCAGGGGGCAAATGGC.

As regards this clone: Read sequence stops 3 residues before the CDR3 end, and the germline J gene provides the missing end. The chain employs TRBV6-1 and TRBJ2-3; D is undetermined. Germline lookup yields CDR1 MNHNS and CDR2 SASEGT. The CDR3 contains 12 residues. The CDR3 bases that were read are TGTGCCAGCAGTGAAGCGCGTAAGACG. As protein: CASSEARKT. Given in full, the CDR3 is CASSEARKTQYF.

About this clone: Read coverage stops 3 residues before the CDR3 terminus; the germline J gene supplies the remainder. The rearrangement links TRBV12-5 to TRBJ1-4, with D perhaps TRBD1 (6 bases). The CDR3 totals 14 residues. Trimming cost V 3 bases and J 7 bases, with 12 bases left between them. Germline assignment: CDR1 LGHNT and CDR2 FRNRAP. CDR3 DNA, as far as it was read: TGTGCTAGTGGTTTACCAGGGGAGGGTGAAAAA. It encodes CASGLPGEGEK. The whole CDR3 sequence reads CASGLPGEGEKLFF.

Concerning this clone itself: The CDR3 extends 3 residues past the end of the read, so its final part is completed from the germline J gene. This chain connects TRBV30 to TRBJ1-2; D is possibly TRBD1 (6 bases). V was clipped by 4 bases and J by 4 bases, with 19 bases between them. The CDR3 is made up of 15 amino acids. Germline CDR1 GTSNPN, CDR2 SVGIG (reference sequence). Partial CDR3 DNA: TGTGCCTGGACCCTGCTGGAGGGGGTCGGCTATGGC. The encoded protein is CAWTLLEGVGYG. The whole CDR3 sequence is CAWTLLEGVGYGYTF. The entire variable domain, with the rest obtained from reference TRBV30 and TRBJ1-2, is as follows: SQTIHQWPATLVQPVGSPLSLECTVEGTSNPNLYWYRQAAGRGLQLLFYSVGIGQISSEVPQNLSASRPQDRQFILSSKKLLLSDSGFYLCAWTLLEGVGYGYTFGSGTRLTVV.

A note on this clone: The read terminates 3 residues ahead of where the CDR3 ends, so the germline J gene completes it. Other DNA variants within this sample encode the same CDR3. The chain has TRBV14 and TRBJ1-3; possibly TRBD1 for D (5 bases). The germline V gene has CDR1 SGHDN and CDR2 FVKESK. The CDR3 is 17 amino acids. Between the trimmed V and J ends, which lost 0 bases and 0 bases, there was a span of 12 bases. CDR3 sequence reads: CASSQDGGPISGNTIYF. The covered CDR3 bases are TGTGCCAGCAGCCAAGACGGGGGACCGATCTCTGGAAACACC. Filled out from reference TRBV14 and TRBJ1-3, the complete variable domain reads EAGVTQFPSHSVIEKGQTVTLRCDPISGHDNLYWYRRVMGKEIKFLLHFVKESKQDESGMPNNRFLAERTGGTYSTLKVQPAELEDSGVYFCASSQDGGPISGNTIYFGEGSWLTVV.

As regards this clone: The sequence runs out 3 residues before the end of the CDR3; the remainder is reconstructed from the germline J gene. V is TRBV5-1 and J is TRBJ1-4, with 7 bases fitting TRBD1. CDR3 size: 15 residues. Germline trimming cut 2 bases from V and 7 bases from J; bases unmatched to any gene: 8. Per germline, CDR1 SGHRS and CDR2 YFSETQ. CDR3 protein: CASSLGTGAPEKLFF. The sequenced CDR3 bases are TGCGCCAGCAGCTTAGGAACAGGGGCTCCTGAAAAA.

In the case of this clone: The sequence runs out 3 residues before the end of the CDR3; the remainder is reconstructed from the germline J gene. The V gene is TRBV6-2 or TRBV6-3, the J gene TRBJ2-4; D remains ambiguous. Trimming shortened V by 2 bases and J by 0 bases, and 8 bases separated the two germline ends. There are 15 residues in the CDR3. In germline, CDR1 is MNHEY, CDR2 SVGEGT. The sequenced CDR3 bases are TGTGCCAGCAGTTACGCGGTCCTAGCCAAAAACATT. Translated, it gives CASSYAVLAKNI. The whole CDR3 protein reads CASSYAVLAKNIQYF.

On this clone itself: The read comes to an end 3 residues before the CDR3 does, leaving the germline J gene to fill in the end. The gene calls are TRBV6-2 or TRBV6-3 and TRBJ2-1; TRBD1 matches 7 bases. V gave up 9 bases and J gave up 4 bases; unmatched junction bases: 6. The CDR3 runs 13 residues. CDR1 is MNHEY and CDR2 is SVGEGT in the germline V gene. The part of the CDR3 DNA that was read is TGTGCCAGTCGGGACAGCGCTTACAATGAG. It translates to CASRDSAYNE. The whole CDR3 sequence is CASRDSAYNEQFF.